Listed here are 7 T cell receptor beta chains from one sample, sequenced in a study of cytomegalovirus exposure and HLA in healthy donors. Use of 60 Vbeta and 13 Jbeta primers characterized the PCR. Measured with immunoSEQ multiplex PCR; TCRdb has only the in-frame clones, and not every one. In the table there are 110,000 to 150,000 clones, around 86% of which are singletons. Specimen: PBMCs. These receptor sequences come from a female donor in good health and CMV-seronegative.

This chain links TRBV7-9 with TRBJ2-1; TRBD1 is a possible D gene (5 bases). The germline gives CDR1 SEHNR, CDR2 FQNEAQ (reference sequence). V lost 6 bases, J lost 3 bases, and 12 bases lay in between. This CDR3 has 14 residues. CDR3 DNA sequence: TGTGCCAGCAGAGAAGCAGGGAACTACAATGAGCAGTTCTTC. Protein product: CASREAGNYNEQFF.

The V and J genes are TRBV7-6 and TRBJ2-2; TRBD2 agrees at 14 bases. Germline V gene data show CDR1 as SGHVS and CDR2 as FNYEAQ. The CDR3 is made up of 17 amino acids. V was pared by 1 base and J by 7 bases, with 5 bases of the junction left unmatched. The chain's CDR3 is CASSLGGTSGSGGELFF. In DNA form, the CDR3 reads TGTGCCAGCAGCTTAGGAGGGACTAGCGGGAGCGGCGGGGAGCTGTTTTTT. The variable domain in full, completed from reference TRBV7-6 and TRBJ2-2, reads GAGVSQSPRYKVTKRGQDVALRCDPISGHVSLYWYRQALGQGPEFLTYFNYEAQQDKSGLPNDRFSAERPEGSISTLTIQRTEQRDSAMYRCASSLGGTSGSGGELFFGEGSRLTVL.

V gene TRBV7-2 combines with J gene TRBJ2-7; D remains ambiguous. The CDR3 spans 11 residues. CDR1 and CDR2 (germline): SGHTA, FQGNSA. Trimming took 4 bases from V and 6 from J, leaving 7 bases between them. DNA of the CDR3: TGTGCCAGCAGCTCCCACGGCGAGCAGTACTTC. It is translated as CASSSHGEQYF.

CDR3 bases: TGCGCCAGCAGTGAGCCCATTGGCCGGCCGGGGACTAACTATGGCTACACCTTC. This encodes CASSEPIGRPGTNYGYTF. The chain combines TRBV10-2 with TRBJ1-2; no definite D call. Germline V gene sequence: CDR1 WSHSY, CDR2 SAAADI. V was pared by 2 bases and J by 0 bases, with 19 bases between. The CDR3 extends over 18 amino acids.

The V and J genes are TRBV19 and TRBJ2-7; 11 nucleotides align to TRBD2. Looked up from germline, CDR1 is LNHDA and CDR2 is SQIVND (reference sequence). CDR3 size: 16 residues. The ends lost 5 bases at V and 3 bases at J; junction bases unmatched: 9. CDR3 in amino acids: CASSHPGTSGYYEQYF. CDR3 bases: TGTGCCAGTAGTCACCCGGGGACTAGCGGATACTACGAGCAGTACTTC.

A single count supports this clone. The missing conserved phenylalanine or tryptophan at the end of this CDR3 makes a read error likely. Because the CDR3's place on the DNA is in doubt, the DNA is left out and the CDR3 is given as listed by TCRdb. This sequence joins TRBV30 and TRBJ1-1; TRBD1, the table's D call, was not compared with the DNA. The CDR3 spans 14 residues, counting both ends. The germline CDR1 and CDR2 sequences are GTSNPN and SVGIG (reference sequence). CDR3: CAWNRDRVMPEALV.

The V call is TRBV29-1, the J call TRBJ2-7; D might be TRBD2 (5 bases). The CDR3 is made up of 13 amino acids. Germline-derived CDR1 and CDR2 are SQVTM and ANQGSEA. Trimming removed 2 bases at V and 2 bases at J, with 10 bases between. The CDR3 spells CSVESDYTYEQYF. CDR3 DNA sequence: TGCAGCGTTGAATCCGACTATACCTACGAGCAGTACTTC.